This is a list of T cell receptor beta chains from one sample in a study of T cells in Graves' hyperthyroidism and ophthalmopathy. Using its own MiXCR run on the multiplex PCR reads, TCRdb lists one record per CDR3 protein. The table includes some 560,000 distinct CDR3 sequences, around 13% detected once. The sequencing sample was made of blood. Every receptor here comes from a woman in her forties with Graves' hyperthyroidism. The conserved cysteine and the conserved F or W are not part of the CDR3 here.

V gene,J gene,CDR3 protein
TRBV5-6,TRBJ1-6,ASSFVGAEYNSPLH
TRBV2,TRBJ2-3,ASSDGNTDTQY
TRBV15,TRBJ1-4,ATSRSRSEKLF
TRBV7-9,TRBJ1-2,ASSLSTGTGSGGYT
TRBV2,TRBJ2-1,ASSLRGFNEQF
TRBV11-3,TRBJ2-1,ASSAGQGLNEQF
TRBV9,TRBJ2-2,ASSATGTSKLF
TRBV5-6,TRBJ2-1,ASTRLDEQF
TRBV5-1,TRBJ2-1,ASRLQGWDEQF
TRBV30,TRBJ2-2,AWSKGGTGELF
TRBV4-1,TRBJ2-7,ASSQDLTGITYERY
TRBV28,TRBJ2-5,ASSLRSGGGETQY
TRBV28,TRBJ1-3,ASRDRVGNTIY